This T cell receptor (beta chain) came from a study of blood T cell repertoires in COVID-19. Whole-study context: Sites across the United States, Italy and Spain contributed samples from acute and convalescent COVID-19. T cells, B-cell-depleted T cells, or PBMCs provided the cDNA or gDNA that served as material.

Original processing notes: Researchers report that nucleated cell counts were estimated from reference gene primer amplification. This table comes from immunoSEQ multiplex PCR, and its TCRdb copy is limited to in-frame clones, with some not included. The V and J calls and clone size come from that table; D and trimming were worked out from the DNA. This repertoire shows about 51,000 clones, around 88% found once; its top ten account for about 1.2%. CDR3 length: 14 residues. Looked up from germline, CDR1 is SGHKS and CDR2 is YYEKEE (reference sequence). V dropped 2 bases and J dropped 1 base, with 9 bases sitting between them.

The sequence derives from a man in his 60s with acute or convalescent COVID-19. J is TRBJ1-1 and V is TRBV5-5; D call uncertain. The sequencing input was peripheral blood. In DNA, the CDR3 is TGTGCCAGCAGCTTTAGTGCGGGGAACACTGAAGCTTTCTTT. Its protein product is CASSFSAGNTEAFF.